The rows below give T cell receptor beta chains drawn from one sample of a study of blood T cell repertoires in COVID-19. Method: immunoSEQ multiplex PCR; TCRdb's copy keeps in-frame clones and lacks some. Of over 90,000 clones listed, approximately 84% were seen once; the top ten hold approximately 23%. Sequenced sample: peripheral blood. Source of these receptors: an elderly man with active or convalescent COVID-19. CDR3s include the opening cysteine and the closing phenylalanine or tryptophan. The order of the fields is V gene, D gene, clone size, J gene, CDR3 protein, CDR3 DNA. D genes are given only for firm matches. Expanded clones get a size class; other rows say once, few or many, or leave the size out.

>TRBV15|TRBD2|NA|TRBJ2-6
CAASRDGGEVSGANVLTF
TGCGCCGCCAGCAGAGATGGGGGGGAGGTCTCTGGGGCCAACGTCCTGACTTTC
>TRBV7-9|TRBD2|NA|TRBJ2-7
CASSSGGRSSYEQYF
TGTGCCAGCAGCTCGGGGGGGCGGAGCTCCTACGAGCAGTACTTC
>TRBV11-3|NA|NA|TRBJ2-1
CASSRREANNEQFF
TGTGCCAGCAGCAGGAGGGAGGCTAACAATGAGCAGTTCTTC
>TRBV24-1|TRBD1|NA|TRBJ1-2
CATSDRQGARYGYTF
TGTGCCACCAGTGATCGTCAGGGGGCGCGTTATGGCTACACCTTC
>TRBV25-1|NA|NA|TRBJ2-3
CASSEGQPSTDTQYF
TGTGCCAGCAGTGAAGGACAGCCAAGCACAGATACGCAGTATTTT
>TRBV28|TRBD1|NA|TRBJ1-2
CASSMRQGMLYGYTF
TGTGCCAGCAGTATGCGACAGGGGATGCTCTATGGCTACACCTTC
>TRBV2|NA|NA|TRBJ1-1
CASRGLEAFF
TGTGCCAGCAGGGGGCTTGAAGCTTTCTTT
>TRBV3-1/TRBV3-2|NA|medium-sized|TRBJ2-1
CASSQDPASSEQFF
TGTGCCAGCAGCCAAGATCCCGCTAGCAGTGAGCAGTTCTTC
>TRBV5-1|NA|NA|TRBJ2-1
CASSRERFYNEQFF
TGCGCCAGCAGCCGGGAAAGATTTTACAATGAGCAGTTCTTC
>TRBV3-1/TRBV3-2|NA|once|TRBJ1-1
CASSHYAPPDTEAFF
TGTGCCAGCAGCCATTATGCCCCGCCGGACACTGAAGCTTTCTTT
>TRBV19|TRBD1|NA|TRBJ1-1
CASSPGRPGQEPEAFF
TGTGCCAGTAGTCCAGGGCGCCCGGGACAGGAACCTGAAGCTTTCTTT
>TRBV28|TRBD1|once|TRBJ1-4
CASRPTGTTNEKLFF
TGTGCCAGCAGACCGACAGGGACCACTAATGAAAAACTGTTTTTT
>TRBV4-1|NA|NA|TRBJ1-1
CASSYNRENTEAFF
TGCGCCAGCAGCTATAACAGGGAGAACACTGAAGCTTTCTTT
>TRBV28|TRBD1|NA|TRBJ1-6
CASSPPRTGLGNSPLHF
TGTGCCAGCAGTCCCCCCCGGACAGGTCTAGGGAATTCACCCCTCCACTTT
>TRBV5-4|TRBD1|few|TRBJ1-6
CASSTGQGGLGSSYNSPLHF
TGTGCCAGCAGCACAGGACAGGGGGGCTTAGGGAGCTCCTATAATTCACCCCTCCACTTT
>TRBV12-5|TRBD1|NA|TRBJ1-5
CASGLVPGTGPRRQESWGNQPQHF
TGTGCTAGTGGTTTGGTACCAGGGACAGGGCCGAGGAGACAGGAGTCTTGGGGCAATCAGCCCCAGCATTTT
>TRBV19|TRBD1|NA|TRBJ2-2
CASSTRTGPTTGELFF
TGTGCCAGTAGTACCCGGACAGGGCCCACCACCGGGGAGCTGTTTTTT
>TRBV4-2|NA|NA|TRBJ1-2
CASSQDGGRGGGNYGYTF
TGTGCCAGCAGCCAAGATGGAGGCCGGGGGGGCGGAAACTATGGCTACACCTTC
>TRBV27|NA|once|TRBJ1-2
CASSLSGGIAGGYTF
TGTGCCAGCAGTTTATCGGGGGGTATCGCGGGTGGCTACACCTTC
>TRBV21-1|NA|NA|TRBJ1-6
CASSKLHPDRGVDNSPLHF
TGTGCCAGCAGCAAATTACACCCGGACAGGGGGGTAGATAATTCACCCCTCCACTTT
>TRBV5-1|NA|NA|TRBJ2-6
CASSSRQASGANVLTF
TGCGCCAGCAGCTCGCGACAGGCGTCCGGGGCCAACGTCCTGACTTTC
>TRBV28|TRBD1|NA|TRBJ2-7
CASSEQGVSSYEQYF
TGTGCCAGCAGTGAACAGGGGGTGAGCTCCTACGAGCAGTACTTC